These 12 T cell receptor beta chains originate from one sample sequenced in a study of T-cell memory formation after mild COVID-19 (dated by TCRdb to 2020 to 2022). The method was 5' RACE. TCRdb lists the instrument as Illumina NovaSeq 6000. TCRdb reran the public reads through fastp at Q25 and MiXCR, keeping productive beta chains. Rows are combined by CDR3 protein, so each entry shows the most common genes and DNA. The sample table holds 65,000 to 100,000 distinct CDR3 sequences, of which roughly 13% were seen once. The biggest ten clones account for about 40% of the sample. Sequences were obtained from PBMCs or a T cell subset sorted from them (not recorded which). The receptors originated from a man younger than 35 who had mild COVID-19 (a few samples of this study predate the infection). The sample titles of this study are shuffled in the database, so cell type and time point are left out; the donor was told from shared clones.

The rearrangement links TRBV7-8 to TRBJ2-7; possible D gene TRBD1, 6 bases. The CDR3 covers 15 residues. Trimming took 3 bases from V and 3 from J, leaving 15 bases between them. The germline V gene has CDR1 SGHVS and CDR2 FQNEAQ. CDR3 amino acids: CASSLPHRDLYEQYF. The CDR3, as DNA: TGTGCCAGCAGCTTGCCCCACAGGGATCTCTACGAGCAGTACTTC.

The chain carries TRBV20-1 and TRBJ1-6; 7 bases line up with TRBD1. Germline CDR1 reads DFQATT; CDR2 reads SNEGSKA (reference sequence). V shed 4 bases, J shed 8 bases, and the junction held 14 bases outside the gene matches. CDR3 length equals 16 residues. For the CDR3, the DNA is TGCAGTGCTATGGAGCTAGGGGGCAGAGGGTATTCACCCCTCCACTTT. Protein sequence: CSAMELGGRGYSPLHF.

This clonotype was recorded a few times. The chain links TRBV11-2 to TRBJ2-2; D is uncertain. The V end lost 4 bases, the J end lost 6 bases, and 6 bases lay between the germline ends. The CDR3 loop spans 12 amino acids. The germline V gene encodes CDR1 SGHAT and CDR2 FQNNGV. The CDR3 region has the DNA TGTGCCAGCAGCTATACAGCCGGGGAGCTGTTTTTT. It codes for CASSYTAGELFF.

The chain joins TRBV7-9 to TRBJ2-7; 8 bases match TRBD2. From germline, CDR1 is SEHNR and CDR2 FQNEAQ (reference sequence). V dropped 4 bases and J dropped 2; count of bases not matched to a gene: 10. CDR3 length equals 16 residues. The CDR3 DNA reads TGTGCCAGCAGCTGGGCGGGGGGCTCACCGACCTACGAGCAGTACTTC. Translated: CASSWAGGSPTYEQYF.

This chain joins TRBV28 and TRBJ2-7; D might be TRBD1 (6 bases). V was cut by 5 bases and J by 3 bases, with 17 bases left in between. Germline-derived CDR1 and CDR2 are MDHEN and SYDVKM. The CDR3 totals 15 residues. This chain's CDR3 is CASSQPDTGFYEQYF. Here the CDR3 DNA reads TGTGCCAGCAGTCAACCAGATACAGGGTTCTACGAGCAGTACTTC.

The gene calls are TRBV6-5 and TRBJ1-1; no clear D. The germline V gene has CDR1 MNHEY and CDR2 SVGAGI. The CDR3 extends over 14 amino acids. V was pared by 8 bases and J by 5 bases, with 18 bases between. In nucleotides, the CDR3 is TGTGCCAGCTGGGTCCAAGGAGAAGGAACTGAAGCTTTCTTT. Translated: CASWVQGEGTEAFF.

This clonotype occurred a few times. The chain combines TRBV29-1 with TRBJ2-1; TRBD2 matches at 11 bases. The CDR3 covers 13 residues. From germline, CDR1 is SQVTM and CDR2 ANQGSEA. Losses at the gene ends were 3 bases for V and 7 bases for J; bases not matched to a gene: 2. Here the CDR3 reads CSVDSGGGNEQFF. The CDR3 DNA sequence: TGCAGCGTTGATAGCGGGGGGGGAAATGAGCAGTTCTTC.

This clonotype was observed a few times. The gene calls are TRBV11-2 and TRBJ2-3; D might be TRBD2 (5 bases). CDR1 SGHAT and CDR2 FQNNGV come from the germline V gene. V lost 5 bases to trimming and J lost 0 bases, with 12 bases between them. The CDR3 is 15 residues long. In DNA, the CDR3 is TGTGCCAGCAGCGAGGGCGGCTCTAGCACAGATACGCAGTATTTT. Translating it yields CASSEGGSSTDTQYF. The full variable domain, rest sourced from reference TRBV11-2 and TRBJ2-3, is EAGVAQSPRYKIIEKRQSVAFWCNPISGHATLYWYQQILGQGPKLLIQFQNNGVVDDSQLPKDRFSAERLKGVDSTLKIQPAKLEDSAVYLCASSEGGSSTDTQYFGPGTRLTVL.

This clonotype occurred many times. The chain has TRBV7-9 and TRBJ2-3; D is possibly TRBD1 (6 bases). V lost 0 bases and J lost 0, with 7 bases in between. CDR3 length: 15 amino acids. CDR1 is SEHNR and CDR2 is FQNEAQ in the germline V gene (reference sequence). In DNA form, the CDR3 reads TGTGCCAGCAGCTTAGCGGGGGCTAGCACAGATACGCAGTATTTT. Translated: CASSLAGASTDTQYF.

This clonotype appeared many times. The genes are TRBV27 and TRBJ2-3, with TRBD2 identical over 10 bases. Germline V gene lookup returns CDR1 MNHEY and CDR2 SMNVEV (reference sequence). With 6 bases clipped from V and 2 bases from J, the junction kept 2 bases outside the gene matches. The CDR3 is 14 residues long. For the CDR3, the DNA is TGTGCCAGCAGCCTAGCGGGAGTCACAGATACGCAGTATTTT. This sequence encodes CASSLAGVTDTQYF.

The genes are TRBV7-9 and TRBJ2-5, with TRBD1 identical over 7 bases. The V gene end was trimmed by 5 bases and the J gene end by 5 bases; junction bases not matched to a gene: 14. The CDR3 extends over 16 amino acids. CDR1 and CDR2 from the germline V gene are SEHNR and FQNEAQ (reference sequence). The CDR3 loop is CASSTSIGQAVETQYF. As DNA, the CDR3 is TGTGCCAGCAGCACGAGTATCGGACAGGCCGTGGAGACCCAGTACTTC.

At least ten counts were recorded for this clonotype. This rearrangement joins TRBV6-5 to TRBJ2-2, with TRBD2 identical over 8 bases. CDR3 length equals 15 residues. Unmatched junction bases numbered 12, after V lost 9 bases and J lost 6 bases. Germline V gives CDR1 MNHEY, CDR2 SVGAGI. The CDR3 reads CASRMRGVQAGELFF. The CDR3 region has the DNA TGTGCCAGTAGGATGCGGGGGGTCCAGGCCGGGGAGCTGTTTTTT.